This paragraph covers one T cell receptor (beta chain) sequence. As yet, its antigen is unknown. Method: immunoSEQ multiplex PCR; TCRdb's copy keeps in-frame clones and lacks some. The sample carries 90,000 to 95,000 clones, more than 70% recorded once. This specimen comes from a study of T cell responses to AZD1222 COVID-19 vaccine. Whole-study findings and limits: Per reports, nearly half of all spike-specific TCRs target regions that are unmutated in variants. Mostly white British, mostly female donors; authors suggested clonal diversity may be underestimated.

Germline assignment: CDR1 SGHTA and CDR2 FQGNSA. Trimming cost V 2 bases and J 2 bases, with 4 bases left between them. The CDR3 is 14 residues long. The chain is built from TRBV7-2 and TRBJ2-6, with unresolved D. The TCR was taken from an adult in good health. The sequencing used peripheral blood, collected on day 0 of AZD1222 vaccination. The CDR3 coding sequence is TGTGCCAGCAGCTTAATCACTGGGGCCAACGTCCTGACTTTC. This gives the protein CASSLITGANVLTF.